Sequencing of this T cell receptor beta chain was carried out in a study of fetal regulatory T cell absence and autoimmunity. Findings and caveats of the study: Broadly similar TRB gene family usage was seen in pancreas and cord blood. In IPEX, the enrichment was taken to support antigen-driven autoimmunity before birth. Pancreas TCRs were oligoclonally enriched versus cord blood, some clones over 100-fold.

A remark on this clone: The target antigen is unknown.

The CDR3 runs 14 residues. Per the germline V gene, CDR1 is SGHVS and CDR2 is FQNEAQ. V shed 3 bases and J shed 2 bases, with 11 bases lying between them. The survey-level immunoSEQ assay was used. Assay: immunoSEQ multiplex PCR; the TCRdb copy retains only in-frame clones and omits some. The data hold roughly 95,000 clones, with about three quarters observed a single time. Material for sequencing was pancreas tissue. The chain combines TRBV7-8 with TRBJ2-7; D remains unclear. The TCR sequence derives from a male donor with IPEX syndrome. The CDR3 is CASSFFPYPYEQYF. The CDR3 coding sequence is TGTGCCAGCAGCTTTTTCCCTTATCCCTACGAGCAGTACTTC.